The 9 T cell receptor beta chains below all came from one sample that was sequenced in a study of cytomegalovirus exposure and HLA in healthy donors. With 60 Vbeta and 13 Jbeta primers, the PCR was carried out. The repertoire was sequenced with immunoSEQ multiplex PCR; TCRdb's copy has only in-frame clones and lacks some. This repertoire includes over 90,000 clones. Sequenced sample: PBMCs. The receptors were gathered from a man between 35 and 55 years old in good health and CMV-seronegative.

J is TRBJ2-7 and V is TRBV6-5, with TRBD1 identical over 11 bases. J gave up 3 bases and V 8 bases, and 9 bases lay outside the gene matches. The CDR3 extends over 15 amino acids. Germline values: CDR1 MNHEY, CDR2 SVGAGI. The CDR3 loop reads CASRPGTGGIYEQYF. DNA of the CDR3: TGTGCCAGCCGCCCCGGGACAGGGGGGATCTACGAGCAGTACTTC.

The V gene is TRBV5-4, the J gene TRBJ2-3; D might be TRBD2 (6 bases). The CDR3 runs to 15 residues. Per the germline V gene, CDR1 is SGHNT and CDR2 is YYREEE (reference sequence). The V gene lost 2 bases and the J gene lost 0 bases, with 10 bases spanning the gap. This CDR3 reads CASSLNSGSTDTQYF. The CDR3 coding sequence is TGTGCCAGCAGCTTAAATAGCGGTAGCACAGATACGCAGTATTTT. The whole variable domain, filled in from reference TRBV5-4 and TRBJ2-3, reads ETGVTQSPTHLIKTRGQQVTLRCSSQSGHNTVSWYQQALGQGPQFIFQYYREEENGRGNFPPRFSGLQFPNYSSELNVNALELDDSALYLCASSLNSGSTDTQYFGPGTRLTVL.

The genes are TRBV28 and TRBJ2-3; D is possibly TRBD2 (5 bases). CDR3 size: 14 residues. The germline V gene has CDR1 MDHEN and CDR2 SYDVKM. V was clipped by 3 bases and J by 0 bases, with 7 bases between them. The CDR3 bases are TGTGCCAGCAGTTTCGGGGTTAGCACAGATACGCAGTATTTT. This encodes CASSFGVSTDTQYF.

This chain connects TRBV6-1 to TRBJ2-7, with 9 bases aligning to TRBD1. Trimming removed 6 bases from V and 4 bases from J; junction bases left unmatched: 7. Germline values: CDR1 MNHNS, CDR2 SASEGT. This CDR3 has 14 amino acids. Written as DNA, the CDR3 is TGTGCCAGCAGGCGGGACAGGGTAATATACGAGCAGTACTTC. This translates into CASRRDRVIYEQYF.

The chain uses TRBV6-9 and TRBJ1-2; 9 bases line up with TRBD1. The CDR3 has 22 amino acids. CDR1 and CDR2 (germline): MNHGY, SVAAGI. V lost 0 bases to trimming and J lost 6 bases; unmatched junction nucleotides: 26. DNA for the CDR3: TGTGCCAGCAGTTATTCCGGGACAGGGAGCCGCTTGTTCGGTTTTATCGTGGATGGCTACACCTTC. Translation: CASSYSGTGSRLFGFIVDGYTF.

The genes are TRBV5-1 and TRBJ2-7; 9 bases fit TRBD1. V lost 2 bases, J lost 1 base, and 7 bases stayed unmatched. CDR3 length: 16 amino acids. The germline gives CDR1 SGHRS, CDR2 YFSETQ. CDR3 sequence reads: CASSFSGTGPSYEQYF. In DNA form, the CDR3 reads TGCGCCAGCAGCTTTTCCGGGACAGGGCCTTCCTACGAGCAGTACTTC.

The chain recombines TRBV28 with TRBJ2-2; no firm D call. This CDR3 is built from 15 residues. Germline V gene data show CDR1 as MDHEN and CDR2 as SYDVKM. Trimming shortened V by 5 bases and J by 0 bases, and 10 bases separated the two germline ends. Written as DNA, the CDR3 is TGTGCCAGCAGTCCTACTCAACCGAACACCGGGGAGCTGTTTTTT. Protein: CASSPTQPNTGELFF.

The V gene is TRBV5-1, the J gene TRBJ2-5; D may be TRBD1 (6 bases). The DNA end is a closer match to TRBJ2-7, so the J assignment may be wrong. CDR1 is SGHRS and CDR2 is YFSETQ in the germline V gene. The CDR3 consists of 14 residues. The CDR3 spells CASSLEGGGYEQYF. The CDR3 coding sequence is TGCGCCAGCAGCTTGGAAGGGGGTGGCTACGAGCAGTACTTC.

This chain links TRBV27 with TRBJ2-2; D is possibly TRBD1 (6 bases). The CDR3 is 15 residues long. The germline CDR1 and CDR2 sequences are MNHEY and SMNVEV (reference sequence). Trimming cost V 5 bases and J 6 bases, with 16 bases left between them. CDR3 DNA: TGTGCCAGCAGTCTTCGGGTGGGGGCCCCCGGGGAGCTGTTTTTT. It is translated as CASSLRVGAPGELFF.